The subject of this entry is one T cell receptor beta chain. Its specificity is not known. The sort gate was single viable CD3+CD4+CD8-CD45RO+ cells for memory CD4+ T cells. Repertoires were generated with immunoSEQ multiplex PCR, while TCRdb's copy carries only in-frame clones and drops some. The table records approximately 56,000 clones, about 80% of them present only once. This sample was included in a study of memory CD4+ T cells and cytomegalovirus serostatus. Regarding the study as a whole: Each of approximately 61 CMV-associated TCRbeta sequences occurred in one to five individuals.

There are 13 residues in the CDR3. Trimming cost V 3 bases and J 5 bases, with 11 bases left between them. Germline lookup yields CDR1 MNHEY and CDR2 SMNVEV (reference sequence). The sequence derives from an adult in good health and CMV-seronegative. Sequencing was performed on memory CD4+ T cells from blood. The chain combines TRBV27 with TRBJ2-7; tentative D call: TRBD1 (7 bases). The CDR3 region is CASSFRGVNEQYF. In DNA, the CDR3 is TGTGCCAGCAGTTTCAGGGGGGTCAACGAGCAGTACTTC.